This T cell receptor beta chain originates from a study of blood T cell repertoires in COVID-19. Using immunoSEQ multiplex PCR, the repertoire was profiled, and TCRdb retains in-frame clones only, with some absent. The table includes about 320,000 clones, roughly 90% detected once. There are 15 residues in the CDR3. Looked up from germline, CDR1 is SGHRS and CDR2 is YFSETQ. V shed 0 bases and J 9 bases; nucleotides not matched to a gene: 7. Sequenced: PBMCs or T cells enriched from blood (not recorded which). This receptor was obtained from a man between 60 and 75 years old who had recovered from COVID-19. The V call is TRBV5-1, the J call TRBJ2-4, with 9 bases matching TRBD1. The CDR3 region has the DNA TGCGCCAGCAGCTTGGGGGACAGGGCTGGCAGCATTCAGTACTTC. This translates into CASSLGDRAGSIQYF.